A single sample is the source of the 14 T cell receptor beta chains below, sequenced in a study of human versus mouse CDR3 diversity and MHC coevolution. Clones were sequenced by immunoSEQ multiplex PCR, and TCRdb holds only the in-frame ones, with some missing. Seen here are tens of thousands of clones, around 93% observed once, and the top ten hold around 1.5%. The sample comprised naive CD4+ T cells from blood. Subset indicated: CD45RO-negative CD62L-positive naive CD4 T cells. These receptors all come from a person aged 25 to 69 in good health.

The chain has TRBV9 and TRBJ1-5, with D maybe TRBD1 (5 bases). Germline V gene sequence: CDR1 SGDLS, CDR2 YYNGEE. Trimming removed 7 bases from V and 2 bases from J, with 10 bases in between. This CDR3 region has 13 residues. The CDR3: CASGRVGNQPQHF. The CDR3 coding sequence is TGTGCCAGCGGCAGGGTGGGCAATCAGCCCCAGCATTTT.

This chain uses TRBV5-6 with TRBJ2-7; 10 positions agree with TRBD1. The CDR3 is 16 residues long. The ends lost 1 base at V and 0 bases at J; junction bases unmatched: 4. CDR1 SGHDT and CDR2 YYEEEE come from the germline V gene. In nucleotides, the CDR3 is TGTGCCAGCAGCTTGAAATGGACAGGGGGCTCCTACGAGCAGTACTTC. Translated: CASSLKWTGGSYEQYF.

The chain is built from TRBV19 and TRBJ1-1; 10 nucleotides line up with TRBD1. This CDR3 contains 15 residues. CDR1 and CDR2 (germline): LNHDA, SQIVND (reference sequence). J gave up 0 bases and V 10 bases, and 8 bases lay outside the gene matches. CDR3 DNA: TGTGCCATCCGGGCCGGGACAGGGGTGAACACTGAAGCTTTCTTT. It specifies CAIRAGTGVNTEAFF.

In its sample, this clone was seen a few times. The gene calls are TRBV5-1 and TRBJ2-7, with TRBD2 identical over 8 bases. The CDR3 has 15 amino acids. V lost 5 bases and J lost 3; bases outside the gene matches: 10. CDR1 is SGHRS, CDR2 YFSETQ, per germline. As DNA, the CDR3 is TGCGCCAGCAGTTTGCTAGCGGGCCCCTACTACGAGCAGTACTTC. This sequence encodes CASSLLAGPYYEQYF. Filled out from reference TRBV5-1 and TRBJ2-7, the complete variable domain reads KAGVTQTPRYLIKTRGQQVTLSCSPISGHRSVSWYQQTPGQGLQFLFEYFSETQRNKGNFPGRFSGRQFSNSRSEMNVSTLELGDSALYLCASSLLAGPYYEQYFGPGTRLTVT.

The chain couples TRBV10-3 to TRBJ2-2; a weak D match, TRBD1 (7 bases). The CDR3 is 14 residues long. The germline gives CDR1 ENHRY, CDR2 SYGVKD. V lost 10 bases to trimming and J lost 6 bases, with 18 bases between them. The CDR3 DNA sequence: TGTGCCACAAACAGGGGAGGTGGGTCCGGGGAGCTGTTTTTT. Its translation: CATNRGGGSGELFF.

The chain is built from TRBV7-9 and TRBJ2-1; TRBD2 aligns across 16 bases. This CDR3 has 19 amino acids. The junction had 13 bases not matched to a gene; V was cut back by 6 bases and J by 5 bases. Germline lookup yields CDR1 SEHNR and CDR2 FQNEAQ (reference sequence). DNA of the CDR3: TGTGCCAGCAGAATAGACTATGGGACTAGCGGGGGGGTCCACAATGAGCAGTTCTTC. It specifies CASRIDYGTSGGVHNEQFF.

The CDR3 sequence: CASSLGGRQPQHF. The DNA for the CDR3 is TGTGCCAGCAGCTTGGGGGGCCGACAGCCCCAGCATTTT. V and J are TRBV5-6 and TRBJ1-5, with D perhaps matching TRBD1 (5 bases). Germline V gene sequence: CDR1 SGHDT, CDR2 YYEEEE. The germline V and J ends were trimmed by 0 bases and 7 bases, with 8 bases remaining between them. The CDR3 has 13 amino acids.

V and J are TRBV2 and TRBJ2-1; 11 bases map to TRBD1. V was clipped by 3 bases and J by 6 bases; unmatched bases: 10. The CDR3 has 17 residues. Germline assignment: CDR1 SNHLY and CDR2 FYNNEI. In DNA, the CDR3 is TGTGCCAGCAGTGACCTCGGAGGGACAGGGGGTGTCAATGAGCAGTTCTTC. This gives the protein CASSDLGGTGGVNEQFF.

CDR3 nucleotides: TGTGCCAGCAGCCCCCTGCGGGCCACCGGGCTGGGAGATACGCAGTATTTT. Its protein is CASSPLRATGLGDTQYF. The V call is TRBV7-2, the J call TRBJ2-3; possible D gene TRBD2, 5 bases. The CDR3 loop spans 17 amino acids. Trimming pared 5 bases from V and 5 bases from J, leaving 23 bases between. From germline, CDR1 is SGHTA and CDR2 FQGNSA.

The chain has TRBV11-2 and TRBJ2-7; TRBD2 is a possible D gene (6 bases). The V and J ends lost 5 bases and 5 bases respectively, with 16 bases between them. The CDR3 runs 14 residues. The germline CDR1 and CDR2 sequences are SGHAT and FQNNGV. CDR3 sequence (DNA): TGTGCCAGCAGCCTCTCCGGGGGAGGAAACGAGCAGTACTTC. Encoded protein: CASSLSGGGNEQYF.

The chain uses TRBV18 and TRBJ1-1; D gene unclear. CDR3 length equals 13 residues. CDR1 is KGHSH and CDR2 is LQKENI in the germline V gene. The V and J ends lost 3 bases and 3 bases respectively, with 8 bases between them. The chain's CDR3 is CASSPKSDTEAFF. In DNA, the CDR3 is TGTGCCAGCTCACCTAAATCAGACACTGAAGCTTTCTTT.

The chain couples TRBV5-1 to TRBJ2-5; 10 bases align to TRBD1. This CDR3 comprises 17 residues. V shed 0 bases and J 5 bases; nucleotides not matched to a gene: 10. Germline loops: CDR1 SGHRS, CDR2 YFSETQ. The DNA of the CDR3 is TGCGCCAGCAGCTTGGCACTGGGACAGGGGAGTTCGGAGACCCAGTACTTC. Its protein product is CASSLALGQGSSETQYF.

The V call is TRBV7-9, the J call TRBJ1-4; no reliable D call. Trimming cost V 8 bases and J 4 bases, with 14 bases left between them. The CDR3 runs 14 residues. Germline V gives CDR1 SEHNR, CDR2 FQNEAQ (reference sequence). The CDR3 DNA follows: TGTGCCAGCGTCTCCACAGAAAATAATGAAAAACTGTTTTTT. Its protein product is CASVSTENNEKLFF.

The V and J genes are TRBV19 and TRBJ1-5; TRBD1 agrees at 10 bases. CDR1 and CDR2 from the germline V gene are LNHDA and SQIVND (reference sequence). Germline trimming cut 8 bases from V and 2 bases from J; bases unmatched to any gene: 9. This CDR3 comprises 16 residues. CDR3 in amino acids: CASSGDRGSGNQPQHF. For the CDR3, the DNA is TGTGCCAGTTCGGGGGACAGGGGATCGGGCAATCAGCCCCAGCATTTT.